Below, 2 T cell receptor beta chains from the same sample are listed, as sequenced in a study of OX40 agonist ivuxolimab in advanced cancers. Method: immunoSEQ multiplex PCR; TCRdb's copy keeps in-frame clones and lacks some. The sample contains 35,000 to 45,000 clones, roughly 90% of which appear only once. Sequenced material: CD4+ or CD8+ T cells sorted from blood, taken in a trial of the OX40 agonist ivuxolimab. The origin of the receptors is an adult with an advanced solid tumor such as melanoma, head and neck, liver or kidney cancer.

This chain connects TRBV29-1 to TRBJ1-2, with 9 bases aligning to TRBD1. The CDR3 is 14 amino acids. Germline V CDR1 and CDR2: SQVTM, ANQGSEA. V dropped 5 bases and J dropped 4; count of bases not matched to a gene: 8. CDR3 DNA sequence: TGCAGCGTTACCGGGACAGGGCATTCCTATGGCTACACCTTC. It encodes CSVTGTGHSYGYTF.

The chain uses TRBV27 and TRBJ2-5, with 8 bases that match TRBD2. V lost 3 bases, J lost 2 bases, and 2 bases stayed unmatched. The CDR3 has 14 residues. CDR1 is MNHEY, CDR2 SMNVEV, per germline (reference sequence). CDR3 loop: CASSLAGGQETQYF. The CDR3 bases are TGTGCCAGCAGTTTGGCGGGGGGACAAGAGACCCAGTACTTC.